The 22 T cell receptor beta chains reported below all come from one sample, sequenced in a study of blood T cell repertoires in COVID-19. Sequencing was performed with immunoSEQ multiplex PCR; in TCRdb, only in-frame clones are kept and a portion is missing. The sample yields roughly 200,000 clones, about 85% seen once. Sequences were obtained from peripheral blood. These receptors originate from a woman under 30 who had recovered from COVID-19.

The chain couples TRBV9 to TRBJ1-4; D is ambiguous. The germline V and J ends were trimmed by 3 bases and 7 bases, with 16 bases remaining between them. The CDR3 runs 15 residues. The V gene's germline CDR1 is SGDLS and CDR2 YYNGEE. The CDR3, as DNA: TGTGCCAGCAGCGCCATGCTGGGCGTCGGTGAAAAACTGTTTTTT. It translates to CASSAMLGVGEKLFF.

CDR3 in amino acids: CATSVRTSSSYTF. Written as DNA, the CDR3 is TGTGCCACATCGGTAAGGACAAGCTCGAGCTACACCTTC. The V gene is TRBV12-3 or TRBV12-4, the J gene TRBJ1-2; possible D gene TRBD1, 5 bases. The CDR3 has 13 amino acids. With 10 bases removed from V and 9 bases from J, the gap between germline ends came to 21 bases.

This clone was found a few times. The V call is TRBV6-1, the J call TRBJ1-3; D is uncertain. This CDR3 is 12 amino acids long. CDR1 and CDR2 from the germline V gene are MNHNS and SASEGT. Trimming cost V 1 base and J 13 bases, with 11 bases left between them. DNA for the CDR3: TGTGCCAGCAGTGAAGTTGGTACCGGGATATATTTT. Translating gives CASSEVGTGIYF.

This rearrangement joins TRBV29-1 to TRBJ2-1, with 8 positions matching TRBD1. V shed 3 bases, J shed 3 bases, and the junction held 7 bases outside the gene matches. This CDR3 comprises 15 residues. In germline, CDR1 is SQVTM, CDR2 ANQGSEA. The CDR3 sequence: CSVEPGQARYNEQFF. The CDR3 DNA follows: TGCAGCGTTGAGCCGGGACAGGCCCGCTACAATGAGCAGTTCTTC.

This clone has only a few counts. The chain employs TRBV5-1 and TRBJ1-2; the D gene is possibly TRBD1 (5 bases). Germline CDR1 is SGHRS and CDR2 is YFSETQ. The CDR3 contains 14 residues. Trimming cost V 4 bases and J 7 bases, with 17 bases left between them. For the CDR3, the DNA is TGCGCCAGCAGCCCCGTAGGGGAGGGTTTTGGCTACACCTTC. This gives the protein CASSPVGEGFGYTF. The whole variable domain, filled in from reference TRBV5-1 and TRBJ1-2, reads KAGVTQTPRYLIKTRGQQVTLSCSPISGHRSVSWYQQTPGQGLQFLFEYFSETQRNKGNFPGRFSGRQFSNSRSEMNVSTLELGDSALYLCASSPVGEGFGYTFGSGTRLTVV.

The chain is built from TRBV5-4 and TRBJ2-1; D perhaps matches TRBD2 (5 bases). Trimming removed 1 base at V and 1 base at J, with 15 bases between. Germline assignment: CDR1 SGHNT and CDR2 YYREEE (reference sequence). The CDR3 has 17 amino acids. The CDR3 loop reads CASSLNGGRGSYNEQFF. The CDR3 DNA follows: TGTGCCAGCAGCTTGAATGGAGGACGGGGATCCTACAATGAGCAGTTCTTC.

The J gene is TRBJ2-1, the V gene TRBV28, with 7 bases identical to TRBD2. Losses at the gene ends were 2 bases for V and 0 bases for J; bases not matched to a gene: 10. Germline V gives CDR1 MDHEN, CDR2 SYDVKM. The CDR3 runs to 18 residues. The CDR3 sequence is CASSLMGLYQSSYNEQFF. CDR3 bases: TGTGCCAGCAGTTTAATGGGACTATACCAGAGCTCCTACAATGAGCAGTTCTTC.

The DNA for the CDR3 is TGTGCCAGCAGCCGACTTAACCCGGGACAGAACACTGAAGCTTTCTTT. Residues: CASSRLNPGQNTEAFF. This rearrangement joins TRBV7-6 to TRBJ1-1, with D maybe TRBD1 (6 bases). Deletions cut 5 bases from V and 1 base from J, with 17 bases between. The V gene's germline CDR1 is SGHVS and CDR2 FNYEAQ. The length of the CDR3 is 16 residues.

Details on this clone: The sample carries other DNA sequences with the same CDR3. The chain recombines TRBV12-3 or TRBV12-4 with TRBJ2-7, with D perhaps matching TRBD2 (5 bases). V lost 6 bases and J 4 bases, leaving 7 bases between the germline ends. The CDR3 has 11 residues. CDR3 amino acids: CASSPGYEQYF. CDR3 sequence (DNA): TGTGCCAGCAGCCCGGGGTACGAGCAGTACTTC.

DNA for the CDR3: TGTGCCACCCAAAGGGCGGGAGGAAAAGATACGCAGTATTTT. It is translated as CATQRAGGKDTQYF. The V call is TRBV6-5, the J call TRBJ2-3, with 8 bases identical to TRBD2. This CDR3 is 14 amino acids long. Germline CDR1 MNHEY, CDR2 SVGAGI. The ends lost 10 bases at V and 5 bases at J; junction bases unmatched: 11.

This clone showed up just once. V usage is TRBV9 and J usage is TRBJ1-1; tentative D call: TRBD1 (6 bases). CDR3 size: 15 residues. Germline lookup yields CDR1 SGDLS and CDR2 YYNGEE. V lost 3 bases to trimming and J lost 0 bases, with 12 bases between them. CDR3 DNA: TGTGCCAGCAGCGCGGGGGGCGGCTTGAACACTGAAGCTTTCTTT. Amino acids: CASSAGGGLNTEAFF. The variable domain in full, completed from reference TRBV9 and TRBJ1-1, reads DSGVTQTPKHLITATGQRVTLRCSPRSGDLSVYWYQQSLDQGLQFLIQYYNGEERAKGNILERFSAQQFPDLHSELNLSSLELGDSALYFCASSAGGGLNTEAFFGQGTRLTVV.

This clone has just one count. The chain links TRBV6-2 or TRBV6-3 to TRBJ1-1, with a tentative D call TRBD1 (6 bases). Between the trimmed V and J ends, which lost 3 bases and 0 bases, there was a span of 20 bases. This CDR3 region has 18 residues. CDR1 is MNHEY and CDR2 is SVGEGT in the germline V gene. The CDR3 reads CASSYRLGTDRMNTEAFF. CDR3 bases: TGTGCCAGCAGTTATCGCCTTGGGACGGACAGAATGAACACTGAAGCTTTCTTT.

V gene TRBV30 combines with J gene TRBJ2-2, with D perhaps matching TRBD2 (6 bases). Germline assignment: CDR1 GTSNPN and CDR2 SVGIG (reference sequence). V shed 3 bases and J shed 6 bases, with 17 bases lying between them. This CDR3 has 15 amino acids. CDR3 sequence reads: CAWRVPGRKAGELFF. DNA for the CDR3: TGTGCCTGGAGGGTCCCAGGGAGGAAAGCCGGGGAGCTGTTTTTT.

This clone was recorded a few times. CDR3 amino acids: CASSQGTSGSSYEQYF. CDR3 in DNA: TGCGCCAGCAGCCAGGGGACTAGCGGGAGCTCCTACGAGCAGTACTTC. This sequence joins TRBV4-1 and TRBJ2-7; 14 bases are shared with TRBD2. V lost 3 bases and J lost 0; bases outside the gene matches: 1. The CDR3 length is 16 residues. CDR1 MGHRA and CDR2 YSYEKL come from the germline V gene.

The genes are TRBV15 and TRBJ2-1; TRBD2 matches 10 bases. V lost 7 bases and J lost 10; bases outside the gene matches: 4. Germline V gene data show CDR1 as LNHNV and CDR2 as YYDKDF (reference sequence). This CDR3 has 12 residues. The CDR3 loop is CATTISGREQFF. CDR3 DNA: TGTGCCACCACCATTAGCGGGAGGGAGCAGTTCTTC.

This chain links TRBV19 with TRBJ1-1; D remains unclear. Between the trimmed V and J ends, which lost 5 bases and 1 base, there was a span of 14 bases. This CDR3 has 15 amino acids. Germline values: CDR1 LNHDA, CDR2 SQIVND (reference sequence). This chain's CDR3 is CASSLFSFPNTEAFF. CDR3 nucleotide sequence: TGTGCCAGTAGTCTGTTCTCCTTTCCGAACACTGAAGCTTTCTTT. Full variable domain (missing parts from reference TRBV19 and TRBJ1-1): DGGITQSPKYLFRKEGQNVTLSCEQNLNHDAMYWYRQDPGQGLRLIYYSQIVNDFQKGDIAEGYSVSREKKESFPLTVTSAQKNPTAFYLCASSLFSFPNTEAFFGQGTRLTVV.

The chain employs TRBV11-2 and TRBJ2-5; 14 bases match TRBD2. This CDR3 has 15 amino acids. Germline CDR1 and CDR2: SGHAT and FQNNGV. Trimming took 5 bases from V and 9 from J; bases not matched to a gene: 8. This chain's CDR3 is CASSPGTSGSGAQYF. CDR3 in DNA: TGTGCCAGCAGCCCAGGGACTAGCGGGAGTGGGGCCCAGTACTTC.

The V gene is TRBV7-3, the J gene TRBJ2-1, with 8 bases lining up with TRBD2. The length of the CDR3 is 14 residues. V shed 5 bases, J shed 1 base, and the junction held 1 base outside the gene matches. Per germline, CDR1 SGHTA and CDR2 FQGTGA. In DNA, the CDR3 is TGTGCCAGCAGCGTAGCGGGGTCCTACAATGAGCAGTTCTTC. Residues: CASSVAGSYNEQFF.

J is TRBJ1-6 and V is TRBV2, with 8 positions matching TRBD1. Germline V CDR1 and CDR2: SNHLY, FYNNEI. This CDR3 comprises 14 residues. The ends lost 6 bases at V and 7 bases at J; junction bases unmatched: 5. The DNA for the CDR3 is TGTGCCAGCAGGGACAGGGTCGGGAATTCACCCCTCCACTTT. The encoded protein is CASRDRVGNSPLHF.

The chain employs TRBV5-1 and TRBJ2-7; 8 nucleotides line up with TRBD1. The CDR3 contains 14 residues. V lost 0 bases and J lost 5; bases outside the gene matches: 4. Per the germline V gene, CDR1 is SGHRS and CDR2 is YFSETQ. The CDR3 spells CASSLGTGGDEQYF. CDR3 DNA: TGCGCCAGCAGCTTGGGCACAGGGGGTGACGAGCAGTACTTC.

The V call is TRBV7-2, the J call TRBJ1-2, with 7 bases fitting TRBD1. Per the germline V gene, CDR1 is SGHTA and CDR2 is FQGNSA. J gave up 5 bases and V 5 bases, and 14 bases lay outside the gene matches. This CDR3 has 16 amino acids. The CDR3 DNA is TGTGCCAGCAGCCCGCCGGGACAGAGGGGTCCTTATGGCTACACCTTC. Residues: CASSPPGQRGPYGYTF.

The chain is built from TRBV11-2 and TRBJ1-5, with D hard to call. V was pared by 1 base and J by 2 bases, with 15 bases between. From germline, CDR1 is SGHAT and CDR2 FQNNGV. The CDR3 extends over 17 amino acids. The CDR3: CASSLVGNMGGNQPQHF. As DNA, the CDR3 is TGTGCCAGCAGCTTAGTAGGCAATATGGGAGGCAATCAGCCCCAGCATTTT.